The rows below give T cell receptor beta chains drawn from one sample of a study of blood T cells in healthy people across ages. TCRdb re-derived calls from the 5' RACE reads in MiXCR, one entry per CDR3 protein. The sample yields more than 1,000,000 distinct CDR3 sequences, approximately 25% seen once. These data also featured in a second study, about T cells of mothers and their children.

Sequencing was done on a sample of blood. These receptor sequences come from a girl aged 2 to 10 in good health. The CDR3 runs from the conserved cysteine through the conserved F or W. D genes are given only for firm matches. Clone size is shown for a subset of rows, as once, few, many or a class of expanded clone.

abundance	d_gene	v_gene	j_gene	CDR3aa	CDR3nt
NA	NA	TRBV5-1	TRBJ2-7	CASSFDLSLYEQYF	TGCGCCAGCAGCTTCGACCTCAGCCTCTACGAGCAGTACTTC
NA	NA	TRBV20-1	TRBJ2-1	CSARKLVMGLYNEQFF	TGCAGTGCTAGGAAACTAGTTATGGGGCTCTACAATGAGCAGTTCTTC
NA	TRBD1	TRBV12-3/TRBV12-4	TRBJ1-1	CASLLRDGTEPMNTEAFF	TGTGCCAGCCTCCTGCGGGACGGGACAGAACCCATGAACACTGAAGCTTTCTTT
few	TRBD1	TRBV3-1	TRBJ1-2	CASSQGRTGFPNYTF	TGTGCCAGCAGCCAAGGTCGGACAGGGTTCCCCAACTACACCTTC
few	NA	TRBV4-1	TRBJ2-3	CASSLMGPGSAQYF	TGCGCCAGCAGCCTTATGGGACCCGGATCTGCGCAGTATTTT
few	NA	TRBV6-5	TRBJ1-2	CASSYYPTANYGYTF	TGTGCCAGCAGTTACTACCCGACTGCTAACTATGGCTACACCTTC
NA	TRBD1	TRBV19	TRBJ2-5	CASRDRGGQATQYF	TGTGCCAGCCGGGACAGGGGCGGACAAGCGACCCAGTACTTC
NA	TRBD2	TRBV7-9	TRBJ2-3	CASSFQREGSDTQYF	TGTGCCAGCAGCTTTCAGCGGGAGGGTTCCGATACGCAGTATTTT
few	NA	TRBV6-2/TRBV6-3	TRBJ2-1	CASSRGYEQFF	TGTGCCAGCAGCCGAGGGTATGAGCAGTTCTTC
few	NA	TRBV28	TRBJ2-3	CASSATGTITDTQYF	TGTGCCAGCAGTGCCACCGGGACAATCACAGATACGCAGTATTTT